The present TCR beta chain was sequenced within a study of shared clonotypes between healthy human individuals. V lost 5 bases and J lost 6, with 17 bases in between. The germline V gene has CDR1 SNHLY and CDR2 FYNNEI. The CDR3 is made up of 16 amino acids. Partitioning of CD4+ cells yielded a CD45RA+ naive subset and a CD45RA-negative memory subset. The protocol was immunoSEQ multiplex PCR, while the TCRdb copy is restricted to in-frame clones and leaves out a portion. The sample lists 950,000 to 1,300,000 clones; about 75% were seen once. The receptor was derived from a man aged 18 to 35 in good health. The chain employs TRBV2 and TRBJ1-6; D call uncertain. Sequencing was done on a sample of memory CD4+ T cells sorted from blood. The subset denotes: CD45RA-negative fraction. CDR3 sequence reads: CASSLNDVTSNSPLHF. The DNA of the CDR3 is TGTGCCAGCAGTCTTAACGACGTTACCTCTAATTCACCCCTCCACTTT.